This TCR beta chain was captured by sequencing in a study of T cell responses to AZD1222 COVID-19 vaccine. On the study more broadly: Second-dose groups at about 4 or about 12 weeks were pooled.

Notes on the study in general: Spike-specific TCR depth and breadth grew after two AZD1222 doses. Spike was spanned by vaccine-associated CD4 TCRs, which were dominant at 160-218 and 743-854. In all cases, repertoires were sampled only after the peak T cell response.

Assay used: immunoSEQ multiplex PCR; TCRdb lists only in-frame clones, some missing. The sample has fewer than 120,000 clones; about nine tenths are singletons. V was cut by 2 bases and J by 3 bases, with 19 bases left in between. Germline V gene sequence: CDR1 MNHNS, CDR2 SASEGT. The CDR3 has 17 residues. Remarks on this clone: No antigen is known for it.

The sequence came from an adult in good health. Sequencing was performed on peripheral blood, taken on day 0 of AZD1222 vaccination. This chain links TRBV6-1 with TRBJ1-1; maybe TRBD1 (6 bases). The CDR3 is CASSERGRGGVDTEAFF. CDR3 nucleotide sequence: TGTGCCAGCAGTGAAAGGGGGAGGGGCGGGGTGGACACTGAAGCTTTCTTT.